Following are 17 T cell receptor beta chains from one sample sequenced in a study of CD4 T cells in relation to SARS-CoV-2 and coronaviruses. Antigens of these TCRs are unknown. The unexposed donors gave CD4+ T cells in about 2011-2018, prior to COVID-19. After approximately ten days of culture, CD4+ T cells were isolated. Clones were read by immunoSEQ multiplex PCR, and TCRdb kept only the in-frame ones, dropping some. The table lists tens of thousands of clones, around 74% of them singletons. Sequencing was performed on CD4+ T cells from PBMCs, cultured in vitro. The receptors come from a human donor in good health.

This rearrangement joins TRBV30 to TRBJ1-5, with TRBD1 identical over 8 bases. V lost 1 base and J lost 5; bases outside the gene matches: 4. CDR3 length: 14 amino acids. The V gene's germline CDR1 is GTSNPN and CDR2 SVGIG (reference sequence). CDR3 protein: CAWSGHRGDQPQHF. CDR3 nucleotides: TGTGCCTGGAGTGGCCACAGGGGGGATCAGCCCCAGCATTTT.

Written as DNA, the CDR3 is TGTGCCAGCGCATACAGGGAGAACACTGAAGCTTTCTTT. This gives the protein CASAYRENTEAFF. The rearrangement uses TRBV18 and TRBJ1-1; tentative D call: TRBD1 (6 bases). This CDR3 is built from 13 residues. The V and J ends lost 8 bases and 1 base respectively, with 11 bases between them. Germline CDR1 is KGHSH and CDR2 is LQKENI.

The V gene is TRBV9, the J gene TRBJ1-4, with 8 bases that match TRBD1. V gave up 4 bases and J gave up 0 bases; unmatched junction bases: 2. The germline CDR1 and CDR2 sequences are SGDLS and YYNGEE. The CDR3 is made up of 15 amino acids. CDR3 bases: TGTGCCAGCAGCCCGACAGGGGCAACTAATGAAAAACTGTTTTTT. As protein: CASSPTGATNEKLFF.

The CDR3 DNA follows: TGTGCCAGTAGTATCCAGGCCGGCTACGAGCAGTACTTC. The encoded protein is CASSIQAGYEQYF. The rearrangement uses TRBV19 and TRBJ2-7, with D hard to call. Germline values: CDR1 LNHDA, CDR2 SQIVND (reference sequence). V lost 3 bases to trimming and J lost 3 bases, with 9 bases between them. The CDR3 spans 13 residues.

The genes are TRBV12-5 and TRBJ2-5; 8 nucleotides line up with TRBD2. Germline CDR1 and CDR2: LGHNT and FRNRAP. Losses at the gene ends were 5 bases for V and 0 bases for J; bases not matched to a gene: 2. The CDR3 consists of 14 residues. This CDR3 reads CASGPGGDQETQYF. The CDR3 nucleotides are TGTGCTAGTGGTCCGGGAGGGGACCAAGAGACCCAGTACTTC.

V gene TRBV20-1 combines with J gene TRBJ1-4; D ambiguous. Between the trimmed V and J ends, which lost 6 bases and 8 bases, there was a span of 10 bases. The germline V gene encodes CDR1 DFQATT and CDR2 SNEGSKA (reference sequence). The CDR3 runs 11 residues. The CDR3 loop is CSARTREKLFF. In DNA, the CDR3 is TGCAGTGCAAGAACCCGGGAAAAACTGTTTTTT.

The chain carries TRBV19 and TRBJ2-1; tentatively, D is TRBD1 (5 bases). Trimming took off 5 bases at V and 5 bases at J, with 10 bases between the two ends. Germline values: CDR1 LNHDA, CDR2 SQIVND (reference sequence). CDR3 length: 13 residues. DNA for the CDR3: TGTGCCAGTAGTGGAAAAGGGGACAATGAGCAGTTCTTC. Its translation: CASSGKGDNEQFF.

This CDR3 reads CASSLVLAESNEQFF. CDR3 bases: TGCGCCAGCAGCTTGGTTCTAGCAGAGAGCAATGAGCAGTTCTTC. This chain links TRBV5-1 with TRBJ2-1; perhaps TRBD2 as D (5 bases). Germline CDR1 is SGHRS and CDR2 is YFSETQ. The CDR3 runs to 15 residues. Trimming removed 0 bases at V and 6 bases at J, with 13 bases between.

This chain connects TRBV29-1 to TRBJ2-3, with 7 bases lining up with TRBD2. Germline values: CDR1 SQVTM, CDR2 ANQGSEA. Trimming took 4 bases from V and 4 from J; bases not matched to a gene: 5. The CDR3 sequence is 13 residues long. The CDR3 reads CSVVGEGPDTQYF. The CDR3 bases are TGCAGCGTTGTAGGGGAGGGGCCAGATACGCAGTATTTT.

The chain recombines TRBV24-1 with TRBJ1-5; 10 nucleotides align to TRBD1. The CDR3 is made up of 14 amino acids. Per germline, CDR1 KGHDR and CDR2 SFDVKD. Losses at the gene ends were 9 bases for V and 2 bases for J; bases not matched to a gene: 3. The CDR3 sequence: CATAGTGGNQPQHF. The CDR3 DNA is TGTGCCACCGCCGGGACAGGGGGCAATCAGCCCCAGCATTTT.

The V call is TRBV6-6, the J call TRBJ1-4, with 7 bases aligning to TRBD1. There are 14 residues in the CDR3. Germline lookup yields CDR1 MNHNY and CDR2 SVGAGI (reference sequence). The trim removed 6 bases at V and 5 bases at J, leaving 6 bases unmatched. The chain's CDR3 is CASRLGQNNEKLFF. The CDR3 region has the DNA TGTGCCAGCAGGCTGGGACAGAACAATGAAAAACTGTTTTTT.

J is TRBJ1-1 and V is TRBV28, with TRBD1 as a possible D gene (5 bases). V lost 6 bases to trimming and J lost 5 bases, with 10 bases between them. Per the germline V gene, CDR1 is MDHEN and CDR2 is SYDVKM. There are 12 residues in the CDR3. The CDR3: CASRGRVTEAFF. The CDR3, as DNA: TGTGCCAGCAGGGGGCGCGTAACTGAAGCTTTCTTT.

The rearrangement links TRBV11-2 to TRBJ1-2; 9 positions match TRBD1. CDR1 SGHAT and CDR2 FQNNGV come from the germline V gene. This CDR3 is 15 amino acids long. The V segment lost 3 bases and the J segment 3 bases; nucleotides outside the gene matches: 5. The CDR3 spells CASSLDRGSYYGYTF. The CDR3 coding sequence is TGTGCCAGCAGCTTGGACAGGGGCTCTTACTATGGCTACACCTTC.

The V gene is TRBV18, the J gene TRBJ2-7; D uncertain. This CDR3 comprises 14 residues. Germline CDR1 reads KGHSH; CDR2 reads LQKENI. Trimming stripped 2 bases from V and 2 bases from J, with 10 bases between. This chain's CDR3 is CASSPVATAYEQYF. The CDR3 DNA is TGTGCCAGCTCACCAGTCGCGACCGCCTACGAGCAGTACTTC.

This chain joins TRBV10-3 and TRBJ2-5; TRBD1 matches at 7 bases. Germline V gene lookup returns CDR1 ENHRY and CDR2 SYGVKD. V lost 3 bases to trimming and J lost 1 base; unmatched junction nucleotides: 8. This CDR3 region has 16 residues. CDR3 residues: CAISDALTGPQETQYF. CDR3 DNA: TGTGCCATCAGTGATGCCTTGACAGGGCCCCAAGAGACCCAGTACTTC.

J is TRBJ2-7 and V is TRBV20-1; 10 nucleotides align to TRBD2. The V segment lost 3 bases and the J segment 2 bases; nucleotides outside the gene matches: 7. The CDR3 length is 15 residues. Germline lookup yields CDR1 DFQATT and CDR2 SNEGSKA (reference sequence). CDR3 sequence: CSASNPSGSAYEQYF. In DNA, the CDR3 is TGCAGTGCTAGTAATCCTAGCGGGAGTGCCTACGAGCAGTACTTC.

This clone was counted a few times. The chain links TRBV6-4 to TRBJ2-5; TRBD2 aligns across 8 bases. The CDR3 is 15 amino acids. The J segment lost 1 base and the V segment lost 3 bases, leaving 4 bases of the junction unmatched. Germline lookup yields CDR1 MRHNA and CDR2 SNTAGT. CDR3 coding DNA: TGTGCCAGCAGTGAATTAGCGGGAACCCAAGAGACCCAGTACTTC. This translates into CASSELAGTQETQYF.